A single sample gave rise to the 13 T cell receptor beta chains below, sequenced in a study of CD8+ T cells in alopecia areata. The authors extracted RNA and reverse transcribed it into cDNA as the sequencing template. Profiled with immunoSEQ multiplex PCR; TCRdb holds only in-frame clones, not every one. Of 90,000 to 100,000 clones listed, 40% to 45% were seen once; the top ten hold about 0.79%. Sequenced: CD4+ T cells sorted from blood. The source of these receptors is a human donor with alopecia areata.

This clone has at least ten counts. The chain couples TRBV18 to TRBJ2-2, with a weak D call TRBD1 (5 bases). V was clipped by 3 bases and J by 0 bases, with 11 bases between them. Germline values: CDR1 KGHSH, CDR2 LQKENI. The CDR3 has 16 amino acids. The CDR3 region has the DNA TGTGCCAGCTCACCCAATCAAGGGGCGAACACCGGGGAGCTGTTTTTT. Protein sequence: CASSPNQGANTGELFF. Full variable domain (missing parts from reference TRBV18 and TRBJ2-2): NAGVMQNPRHLVRRRGQEARLRCSPMKGHSHVYWYRQLPEEGLKFMVYLQKENIIDESGMPKERFSAEFPKEGPSILRIQQVVRGDSAAYFCASSPNQGANTGELFFGEGSRLTVL.

The chain uses TRBV5-1 and TRBJ2-1; 8 bases match TRBD2. V was clipped by 3 bases and J by 6 bases; unmatched bases: 8. The CDR3 contains 15 residues. The germline V gene has CDR1 SGHRS and CDR2 YFSETQ. The CDR3 DNA reads TGCGCCAGCAGCTCCGGGGGGGCGACAGTCAATGAGCAGTTCTTC. This sequence encodes CASSSGGATVNEQFF. The complete variable domain, with remaining parts taken from reference TRBV5-1 and TRBJ2-1, reads KAGVTQTPRYLIKTRGQQVTLSCSPISGHRSVSWYQQTPGQGLQFLFEYFSETQRNKGNFPGRFSGRQFSNSRSEMNVSTLELGDSALYLCASSSGGATVNEQFFGPGTRLTVL.

A word on this clone: This specimen includes other DNA sequences encoding the same CDR3. The chain links TRBV28 to TRBJ2-5; D ambiguous. The ends were cut back, 7 bases at V and 1 base at J, with 4 bases in the middle. Germline-derived CDR1 and CDR2 are MDHEN and SYDVKM. The CDR3 runs to 11 residues. Here the CDR3 DNA reads TGTGCCAGCATTGGCCAAGAGACCCAGTACTTC. Protein: CASIGQETQYF.

The chain is built from TRBV6-5 and TRBJ2-7, with D possibly being TRBD1 (5 bases). Per germline, CDR1 MNHEY and CDR2 SVGAGI. V shed 0 bases and J shed 1 base, with 7 bases lying between them. The CDR3 spans 14 residues. The CDR3 sequence is CASSYSYRSYEQYF. The CDR3 nucleotides read TGTGCCAGCAGTTACTCCTACAGGTCCTACGAGCAGTACTTC.

The chain is built from TRBV4-3 and TRBJ2-2, with D unresolved. The ends were cut back, 3 bases at V and 5 bases at J, with 13 bases in the middle. Germline V gene sequence: CDR1 LGHNA, CDR2 YSLEER. The CDR3 has 15 amino acids. The CDR3 nucleotides are TGCGCCAGCAGCCATGAGTTCGGCGAGACCGGGGAGCTGTTTTTT. This gives the protein CASSHEFGETGELFF.

The chain is built from TRBV29-1 and TRBJ2-1, with a weak D call TRBD2 (5 bases). Germline-derived CDR1 and CDR2 are SQVTM and ANQGSEA. The CDR3 runs 13 residues. The V gene lost 7 bases and the J gene lost 8 bases, with 18 bases spanning the gap. The CDR3 protein is CSGDYPGRDEQFF. CDR3 nucleotide sequence: TGCAGCGGCGACTATCCCGGTAGGGATGAGCAGTTCTTC.

This clone was seen a few times. This chain connects TRBV29-1 to TRBJ2-1, with 14 bases identical to TRBD2. In germline, CDR1 is SQVTM, CDR2 ANQGSEA. The V gene end was trimmed by 6 bases and the J gene end by 11 bases; junction bases not matched to a gene: 3. This CDR3 region has 12 residues. DNA of the CDR3: TGCAGCGTGGGGACTAGCGGGGGCAAGCAGTTCTTC. This translates into CSVGTSGGKQFF.

V is TRBV29-1 and J is TRBJ1-4; TRBD1 agrees at 7 bases. Per germline, CDR1 SQVTM and CDR2 ANQGSEA. This CDR3 is 13 amino acids long. V gave up 4 bases and J gave up 5 bases; unmatched junction bases: 4. CDR3 loop: CSVGRGPNEKLFF. In nucleotides, the CDR3 is TGCAGCGTTGGTAGGGGGCCCAATGAAAAACTGTTTTTT.

This chain links TRBV5-1 with TRBJ2-1; no definite D call. Per germline, CDR1 SGHRS and CDR2 YFSETQ. The CDR3 consists of 15 residues. The V and J ends lost 0 bases and 0 bases respectively, with 7 bases between them. The CDR3 spells CASSLDPSSYNEQFF. The CDR3 region has the DNA TGCGCCAGCAGCTTGGACCCCAGCTCCTACAATGAGCAGTTCTTC. Combining the CDR3 with reference TRBV5-1 and TRBJ2-1 gives the whole variable domain KAGVTQTPRYLIKTRGQQVTLSCSPISGHRSVSWYQQTPGQGLQFLFEYFSETQRNKGNFPGRFSGRQFSNSRSEMNVSTLELGDSALYLCASSLDPSSYNEQFFGPGTRLTVL.

This clone was seen more than once but under ten times. The rearrangement links TRBV6-5 to TRBJ1-1; tentative D call: TRBD1 (6 bases). The length of the CDR3 is 14 residues. The germline V gene encodes CDR1 MNHEY and CDR2 SVGAGI. V was cut by 9 bases and J by 7 bases, with 21 bases left in between. CDR3 coding DNA: TGTGCCAGAGCCTTCATGAGGGGAGGGGGTGAAGCTTTCTTT. This sequence encodes CARAFMRGGGEAFF.

This rearrangement joins TRBV7-2 to TRBJ2-3; 12 positions agree with TRBD2. V lost 4 bases, J lost 4 bases, and 3 bases stayed unmatched. The CDR3 runs to 15 residues. The germline V gene encodes CDR1 SGHTA and CDR2 FQGNSA. Here the CDR3 reads CASSYLAGGPDTQYF. CDR3 in DNA: TGTGCCAGCAGCTACCTAGCGGGAGGGCCAGATACGCAGTATTTT.

V is TRBV5-1 and J is TRBJ1-2; 10 bases are a match to TRBD1. The junction had 5 bases not matched to a gene; V was cut back by 3 bases and J by 12 bases. CDR1 is SGHRS and CDR2 is YFSETQ in the germline V gene. CDR3 length: 12 amino acids. This CDR3 reads CASSYGQGDHTF. CDR3 DNA: TGCGCCAGCAGCTATGGACAGGGGGACCACACCTTC.

The chain couples TRBV9 to TRBJ2-7; D perhaps matches TRBD1 (6 bases). Per germline, CDR1 SGDLS and CDR2 YYNGEE. The V end was cut by 0 bases, the J end by 7 bases, with 11 bases between. This CDR3 region has 13 residues. CDR3 region: CASSVVGAGEQYF. The CDR3 DNA is TGTGCCAGCAGCGTAGTGGGGGCTGGTGAGCAGTACTTC.